The rows below give T cell receptor beta chains drawn from one sample of a study of siplizumab effects on memory and regulatory T cells. TCRdb's copy holds only in-frame clones and misses some; the assay was immunoSEQ multiplex PCR. This table holds roughly 75,000 clones, roughly 93% found once. The material sequenced was CD8+ T cells sorted from blood. The receptor set was obtained from a human donor in good health. Each CDR3 is given with its conserved first and last residue. Each record gives: CDR3 protein, CDR3 DNA, J gene, D gene, V gene, clone size. A D gene is named only where the DNA matches it firmly. For some rows the clone size is stated as once, few or many, or as a class when expanded; others skip it.

cdr3_aa: CASSFTTPPPNEQFF
cdr3_nt: TGTGCCAGCAGTTTCACGACCCCCCCGCCCAATGAGCAGTTCTTC
j_call: TRBJ2-1
d_call: NA
v_call: TRBV28
clone_size: NA

cdr3_aa: CASSQGLAVGELFF
cdr3_nt: TGCGCCAGCAGCCAGGGACTAGCGGTCGGGGAGCTGTTTTTT
j_call: TRBJ2-2
d_call: TRBD2
v_call: TRBV4-1
clone_size: NA

cdr3_aa: CASSPPTSFSGYTF
cdr3_nt: TGTGCCAGCAGCCCACCGACGAGTTTCTCTGGCTACACCTTC
j_call: TRBJ1-2
d_call: NA
v_call: TRBV9
clone_size: NA

cdr3_aa: CASIRTSGGANEQFF
cdr3_nt: TGCGCCAGCATCAGGACTAGCGGGGGGGCCAATGAGCAGTTCTTC
j_call: TRBJ2-1
d_call: TRBD2
v_call: TRBV5-1
clone_size: NA

cdr3_aa: CASSQAGSGYTF
cdr3_nt: TGCGCCAGCAGCCAAGCAGGGAGTGGCTACACCTTC
j_call: TRBJ1-2
d_call: NA
v_call: TRBV4-1
clone_size: few

cdr3_aa: CASSPRSTDLTDTQYF
cdr3_nt: TGTGCCAGCAGCCCAAGAAGTACAGACTTAACAGATACGCAGTATTTT
j_call: TRBJ2-3
d_call: NA
v_call: TRBV9
clone_size: NA

cdr3_aa: CSASQGPSYEQYF
cdr3_nt: TGCAGCGCATCCCAGGGGCCCTCCTACGAGCAGTACTTC
j_call: TRBJ2-7
d_call: NA
v_call: TRBV29-1
clone_size: NA

cdr3_aa: CASSLNTGELFF
cdr3_nt: TGTGCCAGCAGCTTAAACACCGGGGAGCTGTTTTTT
j_call: TRBJ2-2
d_call: NA
v_call: TRBV7-6
clone_size: NA

cdr3_aa: CAIQGFTGELFF
cdr3_nt: TGTGCCATCCAGGGGTTCACCGGGGAGCTGTTTTTT
j_call: TRBJ2-2
d_call: NA
v_call: TRBV19
clone_size: NA

cdr3_aa: CASSVLGGLYEQYF
cdr3_nt: TGTGCCAGTAGTGTACTAGGGGGCCTCTACGAGCAGTACTTC
j_call: TRBJ2-7
d_call: TRBD1
v_call: TRBV19
clone_size: NA

cdr3_aa: CASSQEGVGFDRLNYGYTF
cdr3_nt: TGTGCCAGCAGCCAAGAGGGTGTGGGTTTTGACAGGTTGAACTATGGCTACACCTTC
j_call: TRBJ1-2
d_call: NA
v_call: TRBV4-2
clone_size: NA

cdr3_aa: CTSSQQAGTGNQPQHF
cdr3_nt: TGCACCAGCAGCCAACAAGCCGGGACAGGGAATCAGCCCCAGCATTTT
j_call: TRBJ1-5
d_call: NA
v_call: TRBV1
clone_size: NA

cdr3_aa: CASSVGPAASYEQYF
cdr3_nt: TGTGCCAGCAGCGTAGGGCCCGCTGCCTCCTACGAGCAGTACTTC
j_call: TRBJ2-7
d_call: NA
v_call: TRBV9
clone_size: NA

cdr3_aa: CSATTGETFF
cdr3_nt: TGCAGTGCCACGACAGGGGAAACTTTCTTT
j_call: TRBJ1-1
d_call: TRBD1
v_call: TRBV20-1
clone_size: NA

cdr3_aa: CASSPDRADTEAFF
cdr3_nt: TGTGCCAGCAGCCCAGACAGGGCCGACACTGAAGCTTTCTTT
j_call: TRBJ1-1
d_call: TRBD1
v_call: TRBV27
clone_size: NA

cdr3_aa: CATSRVRNSPLHF
cdr3_nt: TGTGCCACCAGCAGAGTTCGTAATTCACCCCTCCACTTT
j_call: TRBJ1-6
d_call: NA
v_call: TRBV15
clone_size: NA

cdr3_aa: CASSLGDRAAFF
cdr3_nt: TGTGCCAGCAGCTTGGGAGACAGGGCGGCTTTCTTT
j_call: TRBJ1-1
d_call: TRBD1
v_call: TRBV5-6
clone_size: NA

cdr3_aa: CSVGAVDYNEQFF
cdr3_nt: TGCAGCGTTGGGGCAGTTGACTACAATGAGCAGTTCTTC
j_call: TRBJ2-1
d_call: NA
v_call: TRBV29-1
clone_size: NA

cdr3_aa: CASSPGGLYGYTF
cdr3_nt: TGTGCCAGCAGTCCTGGGGGTCTCTATGGCTACACCTTC
j_call: TRBJ1-2
d_call: NA
v_call: TRBV6-1
clone_size: few

cdr3_aa: CASSDSSGGNTGELFF
cdr3_nt: TGTGCCAGCAGTGACTCTAGCGGGGGGAACACCGGGGAGCTGTTTTTT
j_call: TRBJ2-2
d_call: TRBD2
v_call: TRBV6-4
clone_size: NA

cdr3_aa: CASSSGGNQPQHF
cdr3_nt: TGTGCCAGCAGCTCAGGGGGGAATCAGCCCCAGCATTTT
j_call: TRBJ1-5
d_call: TRBD1
v_call: TRBV6-5
clone_size: NA

cdr3_aa: CASSVLPGQGLSYNEQFF
cdr3_nt: TGTGCCAGCAGCGTACTCCCGGGACAGGGTCTCTCCTACAATGAGCAGTTCTTC
j_call: TRBJ2-1
d_call: TRBD1
v_call: TRBV5-4
clone_size: once

cdr3_aa: CASGLDGANTEAFF
cdr3_nt: TGTGCTAGTGGTTTGGACGGAGCAAACACTGAAGCTTTCTTT
j_call: TRBJ1-1
d_call: NA
v_call: TRBV12-5
clone_size: NA

cdr3_aa: CATRDSPDEKLFF
cdr3_nt: TGTGCCACCCGGGACAGCCCGGATGAAAAACTGTTTTTT
j_call: TRBJ1-4
d_call: TRBD1
v_call: TRBV19
clone_size: once

cdr3_aa: CASSLAYYGYTF
cdr3_nt: TGTGCCAGCAGCTTAGCTTACTATGGCTACACCTTC
j_call: TRBJ1-2
d_call: NA
v_call: TRBV7-9
clone_size: NA

cdr3_aa: CASSLVSGFEQYF
cdr3_nt: TGCGCCAGCAGCTTGGTCTCGGGGTTCGAGCAGTACTTC
j_call: TRBJ2-7
d_call: NA
v_call: TRBV5-1
clone_size: NA

cdr3_aa: CATSQDISNEKLFF
cdr3_nt: TGTGCCACCAGCCAGGACATTTCTAATGAAAAACTGTTTTTT
j_call: TRBJ1-4
d_call: NA
v_call: TRBV15
clone_size: NA

cdr3_aa: CASSSSGGAGDEQFF
cdr3_nt: TGTGCCAGTAGCTCTAGCGGGGGGGCCGGGGATGAGCAGTTCTTC
j_call: TRBJ2-1
d_call: TRBD2
v_call: TRBV19
clone_size: NA

cdr3_aa: CASSADQETQYF
cdr3_nt: TGTGCCAGCAGCGCGGACCAAGAGACCCAGTACTTC
j_call: TRBJ2-5
d_call: NA
v_call: TRBV9
clone_size: NA

cdr3_aa: CASSADQWAATYEQYF
cdr3_nt: TGTGCCAGCAGCGCCGACCAATGGGCAGCAACCTACGAGCAGTACTTC
j_call: TRBJ2-7
d_call: NA
v_call: TRBV9
clone_size: NA

cdr3_aa: CASSLGQQETQYF
cdr3_nt: TGTGCCAGCAGCTTAGGACAGCAAGAGACCCAGTACTTC
j_call: TRBJ2-5
d_call: NA
v_call: TRBV5-6
clone_size: NA

cdr3_aa: CSVEVVGVGGYTF
cdr3_nt: TGCAGCGTTGAAGTGGTAGGGGTCGGGGGCTACACCTTC
j_call: TRBJ1-2
d_call: NA
v_call: TRBV29-1
clone_size: NA

cdr3_aa: CASSLTGAWVEAFF
cdr3_nt: TGTGCCAGCAGTTTAACGGGGGCTTGGGTAGAAGCTTTCTTT
j_call: TRBJ1-1
d_call: NA
v_call: TRBV28
clone_size: NA

cdr3_aa: CASSPTIAYEQYF
cdr3_nt: TGTGCCAGCAGCCCGACAATCGCCTACGAGCAGTACTTC
j_call: TRBJ2-7
d_call: NA
v_call: TRBV27
clone_size: NA

cdr3_aa: CASSPGGTASYEQYF
cdr3_nt: TGTGCCAGCAGCCCCGGAGGGACAGCCTCCTACGAGCAGTACTTC
j_call: TRBJ2-7
d_call: NA
v_call: TRBV9
clone_size: NA

cdr3_aa: CASSVGFNYGYTF
cdr3_nt: TGTGCCAGCAGCGTAGGTTTTAACTATGGCTACACCTTC
j_call: TRBJ1-2
d_call: NA
v_call: TRBV9
clone_size: NA

cdr3_aa: CASSHGVREQFF
cdr3_nt: TGTGCCAGCAGCCACGGAGTTAGGGAGCAGTTCTTC
j_call: TRBJ2-1
d_call: NA
v_call: TRBV4-2
clone_size: NA

cdr3_aa: CASSQEAVEANNEQFF
cdr3_nt: TGCGCCAGCAGCCAAGAGGCCGTCGAGGCTAACAATGAGCAGTTCTTC
j_call: TRBJ2-1
d_call: NA
v_call: TRBV4-3
clone_size: few

cdr3_aa: CASSPDVNSPLHF
cdr3_nt: TGTGCCAGCAGCCCGGACGTTAATTCACCCCTCCACTTT
j_call: TRBJ1-6
d_call: NA
v_call: TRBV7-6
clone_size: NA

cdr3_aa: CASSQTTGALNTDTQYF
cdr3_nt: TGCGCCAGCAGCCAAACCACAGGGGCCTTAAACACAGATACGCAGTATTTT
j_call: TRBJ2-3
d_call: TRBD1
v_call: TRBV4-1
clone_size: NA

cdr3_aa: CASSFLPTGYEYGYTF
cdr3_nt: TGTGCCAGCAGCTTTCTACCAACAGGGTATGAGTATGGCTACACCTTC
j_call: TRBJ1-2
d_call: NA
v_call: TRBV5-6
clone_size: once

cdr3_aa: CAIRDYRGNARDQPQHF
cdr3_nt: TGTGCCATCAGGGACTACAGGGGCAACGCCCGCGATCAGCCCCAGCATTTT
j_call: TRBJ1-5
d_call: TRBD1
v_call: TRBV10-3
clone_size: NA

cdr3_aa: CASSLYRFEGESDEKLFF
cdr3_nt: TGTGCCAGCAGTTTATACAGGTTCGAAGGGGAATCCGATGAAAAACTGTTTTTT
j_call: TRBJ1-4
d_call: NA
v_call: TRBV27
clone_size: once

cdr3_aa: CASSPGHNQPQHF
cdr3_nt: TGTGCCAGCAGCCCCGGCCACAATCAGCCCCAGCATTTT
j_call: TRBJ1-5
d_call: NA
v_call: TRBV9
clone_size: NA

cdr3_aa: CASSFGGFTYNEQFF
cdr3_nt: TGTGCCAGCAGTTTCGGGGGGTTCACCTACAATGAGCAGTTCTTC
j_call: TRBJ2-1
d_call: TRBD2
v_call: TRBV27
clone_size: NA

cdr3_aa: CASSQDTGSSGYEQYF
cdr3_nt: TGCGCCAGCAGCCAAGATACCGGATCCTCGGGCTACGAGCAGTACTTC
j_call: TRBJ2-7
d_call: NA
v_call: TRBV4-1
clone_size: NA

cdr3_aa: CASSRGTYGYTF
cdr3_nt: TGTGCCAGCAGCCGGGGGACCTATGGCTACACCTTC
j_call: TRBJ1-2
d_call: NA
v_call: TRBV14
clone_size: NA

cdr3_aa: CASSHTGTGELFF
cdr3_nt: TGTGCCAGCAGTCATACGGGCACCGGGGAGCTGTTTTTT
j_call: TRBJ2-2
d_call: NA
v_call: TRBV7-2
clone_size: NA

cdr3_aa: CASTFWGRVSEKLFF
cdr3_nt: TGTGCCAGCACCTTCTGGGGGAGGGTGAGTGAAAAACTGTTTTTT
j_call: TRBJ1-4
d_call: NA
v_call: TRBV9
clone_size: NA

cdr3_aa: CASSLGQNQPQHF
cdr3_nt: TGTGCCAGCAGTTTAGGACAGAATCAGCCCCAGCATTTT
j_call: TRBJ1-5
d_call: NA
v_call: TRBV27
clone_size: few

cdr3_aa: CASSGGGQETQYF
cdr3_nt: TGTGCCAGCAGCGGAGGGGGGCAAGAGACCCAGTACTTC
j_call: TRBJ2-5
d_call: NA
v_call: TRBV9
clone_size: NA

cdr3_aa: CASSLGRGTLEKLFF
cdr3_nt: TGTGCCAGCAGCTTAGGGAGGGGGACCCTTGAAAAACTGTTTTTT
j_call: TRBJ1-4
d_call: NA
v_call: TRBV11-2
clone_size: NA

cdr3_aa: CASSPPRGELFF
cdr3_nt: TGTGCCAGCAGCCCCCCGCGGGGGGAGCTGTTTTTT
j_call: TRBJ2-2
d_call: NA
v_call: TRBV5-4
clone_size: NA

cdr3_aa: CASSIGQGATGYTF
cdr3_nt: TGTGCCAGTAGTATAGGACAGGGGGCGACCGGCTACACCTTC
j_call: TRBJ1-2
d_call: TRBD1
v_call: TRBV19
clone_size: NA